Listed here are 2 T cell receptor beta chains from one sample, sequenced in a study of beta chain features in type 1 diabetes. Expressed TCRB transcripts got sequenced, as all isolated RNA was reverse transcribed. Sequencing was performed with immunoSEQ multiplex PCR; in TCRdb, only in-frame clones are kept and a portion is missing. The data hold under 900,000 clones, with roughly 15% observed a single time. Sequenced material: naive CD4+ T cells from blood. All receptors come from a young woman in good health.

This clone occurred many times. This rearrangement joins TRBV10-3 to TRBJ2-1; D perhaps matches TRBD2 (5 bases). This CDR3 has 14 residues. Trimming cost V 7 bases and J 3 bases, with 13 bases left between them. Per germline, CDR1 ENHRY and CDR2 SYGVKD. The CDR3 DNA reads as TGTGCCATCACCCTTGGACTTAACTACAATGAGCAGTTCTTC. Protein product: CAITLGLNYNEQFF.

A few counts support this clone. The rearrangement links TRBV29-1 to TRBJ1-1; tentative D call: TRBD1 (5 bases). V shed 0 bases and J shed 5 bases, with 13 bases lying between them. The CDR3 spans 14 residues. Germline CDR1 and CDR2: SQVTM and ANQGSEA. CDR3 amino acids: CSVEDRQGLTEAFF. The CDR3 bases are TGCAGCGTTGAAGATCGCCAGGGCCTGACTGAAGCTTTCTTT.